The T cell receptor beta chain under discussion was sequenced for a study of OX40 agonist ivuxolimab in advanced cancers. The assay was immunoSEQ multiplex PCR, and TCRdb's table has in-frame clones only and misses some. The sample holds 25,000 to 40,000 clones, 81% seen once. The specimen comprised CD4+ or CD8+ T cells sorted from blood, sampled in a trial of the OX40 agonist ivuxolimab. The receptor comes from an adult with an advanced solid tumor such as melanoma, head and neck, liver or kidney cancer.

CDR3 nucleotide sequence: TGTGCCAGCAGCGTACAAGCGGGAGTTCACGAGCAGTACTTC. Protein sequence: CASSVQAGVHEQYF. The genes are TRBV5-4 and TRBJ2-7, with TRBD2 matching over 8 bases. V shed 4 bases and J 5 bases; nucleotides not matched to a gene: 8. CDR3 size: 14 residues. Germline V gene lookup returns CDR1 SGHNT and CDR2 YYREEE (reference sequence).